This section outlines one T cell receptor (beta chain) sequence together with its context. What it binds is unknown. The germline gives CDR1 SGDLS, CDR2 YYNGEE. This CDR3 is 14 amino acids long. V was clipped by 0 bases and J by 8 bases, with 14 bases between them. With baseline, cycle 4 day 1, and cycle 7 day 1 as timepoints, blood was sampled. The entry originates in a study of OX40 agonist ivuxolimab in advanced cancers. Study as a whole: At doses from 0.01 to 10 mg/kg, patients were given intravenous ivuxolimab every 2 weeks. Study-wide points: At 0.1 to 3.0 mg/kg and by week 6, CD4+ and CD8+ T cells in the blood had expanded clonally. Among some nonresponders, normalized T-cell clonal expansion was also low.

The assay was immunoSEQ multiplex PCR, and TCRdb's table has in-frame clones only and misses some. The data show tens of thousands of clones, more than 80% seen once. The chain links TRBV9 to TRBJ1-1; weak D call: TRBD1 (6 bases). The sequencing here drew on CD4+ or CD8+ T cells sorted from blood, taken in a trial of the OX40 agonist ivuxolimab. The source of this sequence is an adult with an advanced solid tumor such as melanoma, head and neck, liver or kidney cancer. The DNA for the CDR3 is TGTGCCAGCAGCGTAGCGGGGGGTGGGACAGAAGCTTTCTTT. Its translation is CASSVAGGGTEAFF.